This T cell receptor beta chain emerged from a study of T cells after yellow fever vaccination. This clonotype has at least ten counts. Its antigen remains unknown. TCRdb analysed the 5' RACE reads with MiXCR anew, one entry per CDR3 protein. The table includes about 160,000 distinct CDR3 sequences, less than 9% detected once. Study-wide results and limits: Among primary-vaccination clones, most reappeared after the booster, at 96% for CD4 and 88% for CD8.

The clonotype was recovered from a man in his late teens or twenties who received the YFV17D yellow fever vaccine. Sequencing was performed on CD4+ T cells sorted from PBMCs, taken roughly 5 days after the first yellow fever vaccination.

Here the CDR3 reads CASSYSGRGPDYGYTF. The DNA of the CDR3 is TGTGCCAGCAGTTACTCAGGCAGGGGCCCTGACTATGGCTACACCTTC. V is TRBV6-5 and J is TRBJ1-2; tentatively, D is TRBD1 (6 bases). The germline V gene encodes CDR1 MNHEY and CDR2 SVGAGI. V was shortened by 0 bases and J by 3 bases, with 14 bases between the two germline ends. This CDR3 spans 16 amino acids.